The clone carrying this T cell receptor (beta chain) appeared a single time. Its target is unknown. V lost 6 bases, J lost 2 bases, and 17 bases lay in between. The CDR3 sequence is 15 residues long. Germline values: CDR1 SGHTA, CDR2 FQGNSA. The data derive from a study of T cell responses to AZD1222 COVID-19 vaccine. General observations from the study: Rises in breadth and depth of Spike-specific TCRs came after two AZD1222 doses.

The data were produced by immunoSEQ multiplex PCR, yet TCRdb's version contains in-frame clones alone and is incomplete. The table records 150,000 to 200,000 clones, approximately 94% of them present only once. This chain joins TRBV7-2 and TRBJ2-7, with D possibly TRBD2 on 5 matching bases. Specimen: peripheral blood, collected 28 days after the second AZD1222 dose. The receptor was isolated from an adult who received the AZD1222 COVID-19 vaccine. CDR3 nucleotides: TGTGCCAGCAGGTTAACTAGTTACCCACCCTACGAGCAGTACTTC. Translation: CASRLTSYPPYEQYF. Full variable domain (rest looked up from reference TRBV7-2 and TRBJ2-7): GAGVSQSPSNKVTEKGKDVELRCDPISGHTALYWYRQSLGQGLEFLIYFQGNSAPDKSGLPSDRFSAERTGGSVSTLTIQRTQQEDSAVYLCASRLTSYPPYEQYFGPGTRLTVT.